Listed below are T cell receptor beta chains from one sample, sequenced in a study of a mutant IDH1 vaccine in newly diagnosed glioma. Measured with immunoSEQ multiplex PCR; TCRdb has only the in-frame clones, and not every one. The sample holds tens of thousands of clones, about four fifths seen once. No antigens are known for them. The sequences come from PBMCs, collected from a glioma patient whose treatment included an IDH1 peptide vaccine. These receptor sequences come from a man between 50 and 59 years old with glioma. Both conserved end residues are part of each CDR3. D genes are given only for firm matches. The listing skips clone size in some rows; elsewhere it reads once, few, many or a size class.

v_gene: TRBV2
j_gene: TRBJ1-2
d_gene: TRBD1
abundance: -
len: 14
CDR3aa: CASSGDSGQEVHTF
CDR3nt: TGTGCCAGCAGTGGAGATTCGGGACAGGAGGTCCACACCTTC

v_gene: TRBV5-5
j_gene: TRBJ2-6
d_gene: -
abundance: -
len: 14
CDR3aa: CASSLGGLANVLTF
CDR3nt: TGTGCCAGCAGCTTGGGGGGGCTAGCCAACGTCCTGACTTTC

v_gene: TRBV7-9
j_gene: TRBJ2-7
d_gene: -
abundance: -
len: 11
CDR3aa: CASSAYYEQYF
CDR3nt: TGTGCCAGCAGCGCCTACTACGAGCAGTACTTC

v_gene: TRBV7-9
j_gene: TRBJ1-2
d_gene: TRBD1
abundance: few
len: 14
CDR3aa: CASSFRTGFYGYTF
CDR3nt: TGTGCCAGCAGCTTCCGGACAGGGTTCTATGGCTACACCTTC

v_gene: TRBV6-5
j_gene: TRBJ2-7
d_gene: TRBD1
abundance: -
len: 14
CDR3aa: CASSSSRDSYEQYF
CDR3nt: TGTGCCAGCAGTTCGTCCCGGGACAGTTACGAGCAGTACTTC

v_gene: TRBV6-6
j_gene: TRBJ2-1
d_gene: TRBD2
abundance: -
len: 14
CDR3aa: CASIRTSGNNEQFF
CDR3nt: TGTGCCAGCATTAGGACTAGCGGTAACAATGAGCAGTTCTTC

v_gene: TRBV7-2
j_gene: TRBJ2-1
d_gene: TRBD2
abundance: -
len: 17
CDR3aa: CASSLASGGITYNEQFF
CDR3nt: TGTGCCAGCAGCTTAGCAAGCGGGGGGATTACCTACAATGAGCAGTTCTTC

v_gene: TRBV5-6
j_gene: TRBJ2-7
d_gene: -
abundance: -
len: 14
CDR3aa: CASSYYVGIYEQYF
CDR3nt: TGTGCCAGCAGCTATTATGTGGGAATCTACGAGCAGTACTTC

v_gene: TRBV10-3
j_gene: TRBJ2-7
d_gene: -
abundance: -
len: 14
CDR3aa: CAVGFGEANYEQYF
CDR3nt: TGTGCCGTCGGTTTCGGGGAAGCTAACTACGAGCAGTACTTC

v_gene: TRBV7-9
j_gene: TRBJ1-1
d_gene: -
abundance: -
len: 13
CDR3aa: CASSLGRTDEAFF
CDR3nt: TGTGCCAGCAGCTTAGGTCGGACAGACGAAGCTTTCTTT

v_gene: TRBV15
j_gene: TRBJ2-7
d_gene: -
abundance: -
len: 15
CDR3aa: CATSRNRMGTYEQYF
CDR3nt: TGTGCCACCAGCAGAAATCGGATGGGGACCTACGAGCAGTACTTC

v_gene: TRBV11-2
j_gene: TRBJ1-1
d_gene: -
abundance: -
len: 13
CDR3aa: CASSPGPRTEAFF
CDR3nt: TGTGCCAGCAGCCCCGGGCCGCGAACTGAAGCTTTCTTT

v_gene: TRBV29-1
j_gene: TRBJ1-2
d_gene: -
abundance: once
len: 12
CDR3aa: CSSQGLDYGYTF
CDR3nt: TGCAGCAGTCAGGGCTTGGACTATGGCTACACCTTC

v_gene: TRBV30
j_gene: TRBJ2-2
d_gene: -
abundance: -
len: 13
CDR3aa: CAWSVFNTGELFF
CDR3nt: TGTGCCTGGAGTGTCTTTAACACCGGGGAGCTGTTTTTT

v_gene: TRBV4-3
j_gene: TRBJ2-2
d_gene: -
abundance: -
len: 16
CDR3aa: CASSKGRGPNTGELFF
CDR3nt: TGCGCCAGTTCTAAAGGGAGGGGGCCGAACACCGGGGAGCTGTTTTTT

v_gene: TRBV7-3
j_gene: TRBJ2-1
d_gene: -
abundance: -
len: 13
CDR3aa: CASSLNGNNEQFF
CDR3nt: TGTGCCAGCAGCTTAAACGGCAACAATGAGCAGTTCTTC

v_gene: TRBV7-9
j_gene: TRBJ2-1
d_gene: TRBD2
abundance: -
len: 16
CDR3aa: CASSLGSGSPRDEQFF
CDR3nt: TGTGCCAGCAGCTTAGGGAGCGGGAGTCCCAGGGATGAGCAGTTCTTC

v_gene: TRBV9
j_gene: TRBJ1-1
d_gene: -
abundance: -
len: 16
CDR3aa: CASSVGQAYLSTEAFF
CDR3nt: TGTGCCAGCAGCGTAGGACAGGCCTATTTGAGCACTGAAGCTTTCTTT

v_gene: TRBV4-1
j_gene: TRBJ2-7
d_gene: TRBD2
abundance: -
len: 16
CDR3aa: CASSQEVRERTYEQYF
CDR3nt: TGCGCCAGCAGCCAAGAAGTGCGGGAGAGGACCTACGAGCAGTACTTC

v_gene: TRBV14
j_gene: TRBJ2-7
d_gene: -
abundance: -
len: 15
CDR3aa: CASSQGGSRADEQYF
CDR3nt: TGTGCCAGCAGCCAAGGTGGGAGCAGGGCCGACGAGCAGTACTTC

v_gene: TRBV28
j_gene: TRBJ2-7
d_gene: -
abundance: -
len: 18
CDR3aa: CASSLMLMARPPSYEQYF
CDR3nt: TGTGCCAGCAGTTTAATGTTAATGGCCAGACCACCCTCCTACGAGCAGTACTTC

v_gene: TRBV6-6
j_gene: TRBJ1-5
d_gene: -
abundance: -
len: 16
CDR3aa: CASSYPQGRAGQPQHF
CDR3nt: TGTGCCAGCAGTTACCCCCAGGGAAGGGCCGGTCAGCCCCAGCATTTT

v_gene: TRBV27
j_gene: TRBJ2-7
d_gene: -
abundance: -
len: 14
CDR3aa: CARGGLSGSYEQYF
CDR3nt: TGTGCCAGAGGAGGACTTTCGGGATCCTACGAGCAGTACTTC

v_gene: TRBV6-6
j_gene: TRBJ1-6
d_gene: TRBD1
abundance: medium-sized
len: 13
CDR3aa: CASSRGQGRPLHF
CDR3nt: TGTGCCAGCAGTCGGGGACAGGGGAGACCCCTCCACTTT

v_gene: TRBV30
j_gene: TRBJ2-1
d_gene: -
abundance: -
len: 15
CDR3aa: CAWRGGFSSYNEQFF
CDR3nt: TGTGCCTGGAGGGGGGGCTTCTCCTCCTACAATGAGCAGTTCTTC

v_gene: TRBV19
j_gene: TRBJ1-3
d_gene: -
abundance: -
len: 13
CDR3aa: CASSTDLRNTIYF
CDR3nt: TGTGCCAGTAGTACGGACCTTCGAAACACCATATATTTT

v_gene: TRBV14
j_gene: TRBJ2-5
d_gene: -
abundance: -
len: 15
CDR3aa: CASSQVVGIQETQYF
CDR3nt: TGTGCCAGCAGCCAAGTGGTCGGGATCCAAGAGACCCAGTACTTC

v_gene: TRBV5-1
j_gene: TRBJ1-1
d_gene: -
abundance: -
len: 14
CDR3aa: CASSLGGVNTEAFF
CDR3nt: TGCGCCAGCAGCTTGGGGGGGGTGAACACTGAAGCTTTCTTT

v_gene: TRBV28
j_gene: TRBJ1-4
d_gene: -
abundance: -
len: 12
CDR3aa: CASVRGREKLFF
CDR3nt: TGTGCCAGCGTCAGGGGTAGAGAAAAACTGTTTTTT

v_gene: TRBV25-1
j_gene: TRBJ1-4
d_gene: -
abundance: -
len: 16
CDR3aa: CASSDPSRIANEKLFF
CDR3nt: TGTGCCAGCAGTGACCCATCCAGGATAGCTAATGAAAAACTGTTTTTT

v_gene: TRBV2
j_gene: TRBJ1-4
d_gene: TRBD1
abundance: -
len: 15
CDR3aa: CASSERGQSDIKLFF
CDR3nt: TGTGCCAGCAGTGAGAGGGGACAGAGCGATATTAAACTGTTTTTT

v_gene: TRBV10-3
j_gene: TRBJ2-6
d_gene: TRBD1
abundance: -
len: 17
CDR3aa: CAAARGQVDSGANVLTF
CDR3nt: TGTGCCGCAGCGCGGGGACAGGTCGACTCTGGGGCCAACGTCCTGACTTTC

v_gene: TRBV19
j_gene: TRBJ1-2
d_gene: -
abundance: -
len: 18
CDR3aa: CASTPRGGGDSLNYGYTF
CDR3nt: TGTGCCAGTACCCCACGCGGTGGAGGGGACTCTCTTAACTATGGCTACACCTTC

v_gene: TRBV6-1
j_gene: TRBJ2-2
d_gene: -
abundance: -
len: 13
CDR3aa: CASSEVGYGELFF
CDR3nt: TGTGCCAGCAGTGAAGTGGGGTACGGGGAGCTGTTTTTT

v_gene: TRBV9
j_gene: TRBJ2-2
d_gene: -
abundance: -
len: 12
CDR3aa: CASSVRNGELFF
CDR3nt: TGTGCCAGCAGCGTCAGGAACGGGGAGCTGTTTTTT

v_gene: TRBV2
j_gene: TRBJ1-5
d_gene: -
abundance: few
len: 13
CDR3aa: CASSGDAHQPQHF
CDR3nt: TGTGCCAGCAGTGGGGATGCCCATCAGCCCCAGCATTTT

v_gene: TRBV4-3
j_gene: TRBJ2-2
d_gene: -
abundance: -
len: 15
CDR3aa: CASSQVLANTGELFF
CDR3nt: TGCGCCAGCAGCCAAGTTCTCGCGAACACCGGGGAGCTGTTTTTT

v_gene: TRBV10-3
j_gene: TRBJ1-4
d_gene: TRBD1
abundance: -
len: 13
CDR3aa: CAISGGAGEKLFF
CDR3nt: TGTGCCATCTCAGGGGGCGCGGGTGAAAAACTGTTTTTT

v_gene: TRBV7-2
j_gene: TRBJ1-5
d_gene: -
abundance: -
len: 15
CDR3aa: CASSLEWGIRQPQHF
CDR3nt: TGTGCCAGCAGCTTAGAATGGGGGATCAGGCAGCCCCAGCATTTT

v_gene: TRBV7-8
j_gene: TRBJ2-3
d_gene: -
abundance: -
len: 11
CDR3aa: CASSLLGSQYF
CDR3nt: TGTGCCAGCAGCTTATTAGGATCGCAGTATTTT

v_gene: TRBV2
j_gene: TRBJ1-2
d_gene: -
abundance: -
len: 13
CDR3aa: CASRWGSHYGYTF
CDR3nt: TGTGCCAGCAGGTGGGGATCTCACTATGGCTACACCTTC